This TCR beta chain was recovered during a study of blood T cell repertoires in COVID-19. Study-level information: PBMCs, B-cell-depleted T cells, or T cells provided the cDNA or gDNA that made up the material.

Per the original data handling: Reference gene primer amplification in the assay estimated nucleated cell counts. This table comes from immunoSEQ multiplex PCR, and its TCRdb copy is limited to in-frame clones, with some not included. Clone size and V and J calls were adopted from that table, with D and trimming inferred from the DNA. The sample carries about 240,000 clones, 87% recorded once. The CDR3 covers 14 residues. Looked up from germline, CDR1 is LNHNV and CDR2 is YYDKDF (reference sequence). Between the trimmed V and J ends, which lost 1 base and 3 bases, there was a span of 9 bases. V and J are TRBV15 and TRBJ2-5, with D perhaps TRBD2 (5 bases). The source material was peripheral blood. The clonotype originates from a man aged 60-69 years who had recovered from COVID-19. The CDR3 nucleotides read TGTGCCACCAGCAGAGGTCTTAGCGAAGAGACCCAGTACTTC. Protein: CATSRGLSEETQYF.